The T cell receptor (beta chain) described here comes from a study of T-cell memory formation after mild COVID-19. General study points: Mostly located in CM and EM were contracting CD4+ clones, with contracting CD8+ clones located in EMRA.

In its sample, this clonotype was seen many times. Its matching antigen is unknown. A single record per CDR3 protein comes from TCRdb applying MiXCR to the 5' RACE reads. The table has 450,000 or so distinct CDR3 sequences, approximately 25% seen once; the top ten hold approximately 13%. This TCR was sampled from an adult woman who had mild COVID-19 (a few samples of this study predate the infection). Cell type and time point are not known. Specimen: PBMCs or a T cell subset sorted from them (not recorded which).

Here the CDR3 reads CASSLLQGNTEAFF. CDR3 nucleotides: TGTGCCAGCAGCCTTTTACAGGGGAACACTGAAGCTTTCTTT. The V gene is TRBV27, the J gene TRBJ1-1, with a weak D call TRBD1 (6 bases). Trimming stripped 6 bases from V and 1 base from J, with 12 bases between. The germline V gene has CDR1 MNHEY and CDR2 SMNVEV (reference sequence). This CDR3 has 14 amino acids.